This entry lists 2 T cell receptor beta chains sequenced from one sample in a study of a mutant IDH1 vaccine in newly diagnosed glioma. Time point defined: week 5, during vaccination. Each dose of the vaccine consisted of 300 ug of mutant IDH1 20-mer peptide, with topical imiquimod. The antigens for these receptors are not known. Assay used: immunoSEQ multiplex PCR; TCRdb lists only in-frame clones, some missing. The sample includes approximately 38,000 clones, approximately 83% of them seen just once. Sample: PBMCs, taken from a glioma patient whose treatment included an IDH1 peptide vaccine. The source of these receptors is a man between 40 and 49 years old with glioma.

This rearrangement joins TRBV9 to TRBJ1-1, with 8 nucleotides matching TRBD1. V was clipped by 4 bases and J by 1 base; unmatched bases: 9. The CDR3 runs 16 residues. The germline gives CDR1 SGDLS, CDR2 YYNGEE. Written as DNA, the CDR3 is TGTGCCAGCAGCCAAAGAGGGGACAGGCAGAACACTGAAGCTTTCTTT. It codes for CASSQRGDRQNTEAFF.

This sequence joins TRBV28 and TRBJ1-1; D gene uncertain. There are 13 residues in the CDR3. The V end lost 7 bases, the J end lost 1 base, and 10 bases lay between the germline ends. Germline V gene lookup returns CDR1 MDHEN and CDR2 SYDVKM. The DNA for the CDR3 is TGTGCCAGCAACCCGGGTACGAACACTGAAGCTTTCTTT. This codes for CASNPGTNTEAFF.